The TCR beta chain described here comes from a study of long-term antiretroviral therapy in people with HIV. Turning to the study itself: It was about a decade before the 2015 immediate-ART recommendation that the earliest samples were taken.

This CDR3 region has 15 residues. V lost 1 base to trimming and J lost 3 bases, with 10 bases between them. Germline values: CDR1 LNHDA, CDR2 SQIVND (reference sequence). Worth noting for this clone: Its specificity is unknown.

At survey level, the immunoSEQ assay was run in its v3.0 version. What sequencing targeted per sample was about 35,000-55,000 T-cell genomes. Repertoires were generated with immunoSEQ multiplex PCR, while TCRdb's copy carries only in-frame clones and drops some. The sample lists some 28,000 clones, approximately 95% occurring once. Study conclusions and caveats: Repertoires looked antigen-experienced, with only a slight naive shift after ART.

This clonotype originated in a man aged 50 to 59 with HIV. The sequences come from unsorted PBMCs, collected 5.3 years after starting antiretroviral therapy. This chain joins TRBV19 and TRBJ1-5; maybe TRBD1 (5 bases). CDR3 loop: CASSIGAGFNQPQHF. The CDR3 bases are TGTGCCAGTAGTATAGGGGCAGGGTTCAATCAGCCCCAGCATTTT.